The rows below give T cell receptor beta chains drawn from one sample of a study of shared clonotypes between healthy human individuals. Clones were read by immunoSEQ multiplex PCR, and TCRdb kept only the in-frame ones, dropping some. The sample includes 740,000 or so clones, about 80% of them seen just once. Sequencing was performed on memory CD4+ T cells sorted from blood. These receptors came from a woman in her twenties or thirties in good health. Both conserved end residues are part of each CDR3. A D gene is named only where the DNA matches it firmly. Clone size appears in some rows only: once, few, many, or a class for an expanded clone.

TRBJ1-5 - many TRBV10-3 CAIRGSLNQPQHF TGTGCCATCAGAGGCAGTCTGAATCAGCCCCAGCATTTT
TRBJ2-3 TRBD1 - TRBV2 CASGQDTSTDTQYF TGTGCCAGCGGACAGGATACTAGCACAGATACGCAGTATTTT
TRBJ2-7 - few TRBV27 CASSSWGLSYEQYF TGTGCCAGCAGTTCATGGGGCCTCTCCTACGAGCAGTACTTC
TRBJ2-2 - - TRBV7-2 CASSLDSVTGELFF TGTGCCAGCAGCTTGGACAGTGTCACCGGGGAGCTGTTTTTT
TRBJ2-1 - - TRBV2 CASSEEVGNEQFF TGTGCCAGCAGTGAAGAGGTTGGCAATGAGCAGTTCTTC
TRBJ2-3 TRBD1 - TRBV6-1 CASSAGTGADTQYF TGTGCCAGCAGCGCCGGGACAGGGGCAGATACGCAGTATTTT
TRBJ2-1 TRBD1 - TRBV7-9 CASSRTQGISSYEQFF TGTGCCAGCAGCCGTACACAGGGGATCTCCTCCTATGAGCAGTTCTTC
TRBJ1-4 - - TRBV19 CASSNPGETTNEKLFF TGTGCCAGTAGTAACCCCGGGGAGACGACTAATGAAAAACTGTTTTTT
TRBJ1-1 - - TRBV7-9 CAGSRDIEAFF TGTGCCGGATCCCGGGACATAGAAGCTTTCTTT
TRBJ1-4 TRBD1 - TRBV13 CASSLGGRGRREKLFF TGTGCCAGCAGCTTGGGAGGGAGGGGGCGCCGTGAAAAACTGTTTTTT
TRBJ2-7 - - TRBV10-3 CAIREGTSTPYEQYF TGTGCCATCAGGGAAGGGACATCTACCCCCTACGAGCAGTACTTC
TRBJ1-1 - - TRBV27 CASSPRRGDTEAFF TGTGCCAGCAGTCCCCGGCGGGGGGACACTGAAGCTTTCTTT
TRBJ2-1 - - TRBV7-8 CASSLFLGSSYNEQFF TGTGCCAGCAGCTTATTTCTGGGAAGCTCCTACAATGAGCAGTTCTTC
TRBJ2-1 TRBD2 - TRBV6-6 CAAFRSGRPPNEQFF TGTGCCGCTTTCCGTAGCGGGAGGCCCCCCAATGAGCAGTTCTTC
TRBJ2-5 - - TRBV6-6 CASRREGETQYF TGTGCCAGCAGGAGAGAGGGGGAGACCCAGTACTTC
TRBJ1-2 TRBD1 few TRBV5-1 CASSSTGGAKGYTF TGCGCCAGCAGCTCAACAGGGGGCGCGAAGGGCTACACCTTC
TRBJ2-2 TRBD2 - TRBV5-1 CASSWTSGSPGGGELFF TGCGCCAGCAGCTGGACTAGCGGGAGCCCCGGGGGCGGGGAGCTGTTTTTT
TRBJ2-1 - - TRBV7-2 CASSPPGGWNNEQFF TGTGCCAGCAGCCCACCCGGGGGATGGAACAATGAGCAGTTCTTC
TRBJ1-2 TRBD1 once TRBV6-5 CATKNRGQPGYTF TGTGCCACGAAAAACAGGGGGCAACCTGGCTACACCTTC
TRBJ2-1 - - TRBV4-2 CASSQEGDGINEQFF TGTGCCAGCAGCCAAGAAGGCGACGGGATCAATGAGCAGTTCTTC
TRBJ2-3 - - TRBV6-6 CASSYSTTDTQYF TGTGCCAGCAGTTACTCCACTACTGATACGCAGTATTTT
TRBJ2-7 TRBD2 many TRBV5-1 CASTPPGGWEQYF TGCGCCAGCACCCCGCCGGGAGGGTGGGAGCAGTACTTC
TRBJ1-5 - few TRBV15 CATSQTRALNQPQHF TGTGCCACCAGCCAAACCCGGGCCCTAAATCAGCCCCAGCATTTT
TRBJ2-3 - once TRBV19 CASSGRADTQYF TGTGCCAGTAGCGGGAGAGCCGATACGCAGTATTTT
TRBJ1-4 TRBD1 - TRBV7-9 CASSPGQGMGEKLFF TGTGCCAGCAGCCCCGGACAGGGTATGGGTGAAAAACTGTTTTTT
TRBJ2-5 - - TRBV5-1 CASSLGLALKTQYF TGCGCCAGCAGCTTGGGGCTAGCGCTGAAGACCCAGTACTTC
TRBJ2-3 - few TRBV7-9 CASSSSWQGPDTQYF TGTGCCAGCAGCTCAAGTTGGCAGGGCCCAGATACGCAGTATTTT
TRBJ2-5 TRBD2 - TRBV28 CASRLAGWETQYF TGTGCCAGTCGACTAGCGGGATGGGAGACCCAGTACTTC
TRBJ2-7 TRBD2 few TRBV30 CAWRGGFAEEQYF TGTGCCTGGAGGGGGGGGTTTGCGGAGGAGCAGTACTTC
TRBJ2-7 TRBD2 many TRBV15 CATSRGLAETYEQYF TGTGCCACCAGCAGAGGACTAGCGGAGACCTACGAGCAGTACTTC
TRBJ1-3 - - TRBV28 CASSYPRGRRMGNTIYF TGTGCCAGCAGTTACCCCCGGGGACGACGAATGGGAAACACCATATATTTT
TRBJ1-4 - - TRBV28 CASSFRGMDEKLFF TGTGCCAGCAGTTTTAGGGGTATGGATGAAAAACTGTTTTTT
TRBJ2-7 TRBD2 - TRBV29-1 CSVTRGLANSYEQYF TGCAGCGTCACTAGGGGACTAGCCAACTCCTACGAGCAGTACTTC
TRBJ2-7 - - TRBV12-1 CASSFRAVRGPTSYEQYF TGTGCCAGCAGCTTTCGGGCGGTGAGGGGGCCGACCTCCTACGAGCAGTACTTC
TRBJ2-7 - once TRBV30 CVEGYEQYF TGTGTAGAAGGGTACGAGCAGTACTTC
TRBJ2-7 TRBD1 - TRBV5-1 CASRTLQGTYEQYF TGCGCCAGCCGGACTTTACAGGGGACCTACGAGCAGTACTTC
TRBJ1-1 - many TRBV6-1 CASKLGRDTEAFF TGTGCCAGCAAATTGGGACGGGACACTGAAGCTTTCTTT
TRBJ1-2 - - TRBV5-6 CASSLDLGGYTF TGTGCCAGCAGCTTGGACTTGGGTGGCTACACCTTC
TRBJ1-4 TRBD1 few TRBV29-1 CSASGTGGLANEKLFF TGCAGCGCATCCGGGACAGGGGGTTTGGCTAATGAAAAACTGTTTTTT
TRBJ2-3 - few TRBV5-5 CASSSALSGADTQYF TGTGCCAGCAGCTCCGCACTTTCAGGGGCAGATACGCAGTATTTT
TRBJ2-7 TRBD1 - TRBV6-1 CASSVNRGSYEQYF TGTGCCAGCAGTGTAAACAGGGGCTCGTACGAGCAGTACTTC
TRBJ1-2 - - TRBV11-2 CASSLVWTATNYGYTF TGTGCCAGCAGCTTAGTTTGGACGGCAACAAACTATGGCTACACCTTC
TRBJ1-1 - - TRBV28 CASSFGRARGNTEAFF TGTGCCAGCAGTTTCGGCAGGGCTAGGGGGAACACTGAAGCTTTCTTT
TRBJ2-1 - - TRBV28 CASSVRLGPRPHEQFF TGTGCCAGCAGTGTGAGACTAGGCCCTAGACCCCATGAGCAGTTCTTC
TRBJ1-5 TRBD1 few TRBV28 CASSRGMVAQHF TGTGCCAGCAGCAGGGGGATGGTGGCCCAGCATTTT
TRBJ2-7 - - TRBV29-1 CSVASETEKVNEQYF TGCAGCGTTGCTAGCGAGACCGAAAAGGTGAACGAGCAGTACTTC
TRBJ1-2 - few TRBV5-1 CASSLDSQRTF TGCGCCAGCAGCTTGGACAGCCAGAGGACCTTC
TRBJ2-3 - - TRBV4-1 CASKGLAVTDTQYF TGCGCCAGCAAGGGGTTAGCGGTCACAGATACGCAGTATTTT
TRBJ2-7 - once TRBV5-1 CASSPLVGGAYEQYF TGCGCCAGCAGCCCACTGGTTGGGGGCGCATACGAGCAGTACTTC
TRBJ2-2 - - TRBV28 CASSFGTSLTGELFF TGTGCCAGCAGTTTCGGGACTTCCCTCACCGGGGAGCTGTTTTTT
TRBJ2-2 - once TRBV19 CASSTANTGELFF TGTGCCAGTAGTACAGCGAACACCGGGGAGCTGTTTTTT
TRBJ1-2 - - TRBV18 CASSYNRDNYGYTF TGTGCCAGCTCATATAACAGGGATAACTATGGCTACACCTTC
TRBJ2-3 - - TRBV5-1 CASSSHSTDTQYF TGCGCCAGCAGCAGCCATAGCACAGATACGCAGTATTTT
TRBJ2-7 TRBD2 many TRBV6-1 CASSDWTSGRPEQYF TGTGCCAGCAGTGATTGGACTAGCGGGAGACCCGAGCAGTACTTC
TRBJ1-3 - once TRBV6-5 CASSQDIASGNTIYF TGTGCCAGCAGCCAGGACATTGCCTCTGGAAACACCATATATTTT
TRBJ1-2 - few TRBV27 CASSLRALGYGYTF TGTGCCAGCAGTCTCAGGGCGTTGGGCTATGGCTACACCTTC
TRBJ2-2 - - TRBV27 CASSPTSRNTGELFF TGTGCCAGCAGCCCGACTAGTCGGAACACCGGGGAGCTGTTTTTT
TRBJ1-1 TRBD1 - TRBV14 CASSGQRISEAFF TGTGCCAGCTCGGGACAGCGAATCTCTGAAGCTTTCTTT
TRBJ2-7 TRBD2 - TRBV28 CASSSLGEGPYEQYF TGTGCCAGCAGCTCCTTAGGGGAGGGACCCTACGAGCAGTACTTC